This TCR beta chain was documented in a study of cytomegalovirus exposure and HLA in healthy donors. Study findings and constraints: Association of a missense DCLRE1C variant with TCR beta V- and J-gene trimming was reported in a later analysis. TCR beta chains numbering more than 150 were designated cytomegalovirus-associated.

The CDR3 loop spans 14 amino acids. V lost 8 bases to trimming and J lost 6 bases; unmatched junction nucleotides: 9. Germline-derived CDR1 and CDR2 are SNHLY and FYNNEI. Both 60 Vbeta primers and 13 Jbeta primers went into the PCR. Using immunoSEQ multiplex PCR, the repertoire was profiled, and TCRdb retains in-frame clones only, with some absent. In all, the sample yields more than 45,000 clones. It was healthy bone marrow donors who served as donors. On this clone: The antigen is not known.

The chain recombines TRBV2 with TRBJ2-3; 9 nucleotides agree with TRBD1. Sequencing was performed on PBMCs. The receptor was derived from a young woman in good health and CMV-seropositive. The CDR3 DNA is TGTGCCAGCTCACAGGGGGCCAGGGTGGATACGCAGTATTTT. It specifies CASSQGARVDTQYF.